The entry that follows covers one T cell receptor beta chain sequence. This clonotype was observed a handful of times. This receptor's antigen is unknown. The record has no base qualities; no much larger clone is one base away. TCR alpha and beta chain libraries were amplified separately from the second PCR step onward. The CMV status of each donor was determined by measuring IFNgamma production from CD4+ T cells after fresh PBMCs had been stimulated overnight with CMV viral lysate. CD4 T cells were positively selected with Miltenyi beads, followed by positive selection of CD8 T cells from the CD4-negative fraction. After staining for CD3, CD4, CD8, CD45RA, CD27 and a live/dead dye, cells were sorted on a BD Aria II into four subsets based on CD45RA and CD27. A few healthy volunteers provided blood, and each donor's sample was split into CD4 and CD8 T cells and then further divided into four differentiation subsets. Approximately 0.13 L of peripheral blood was drawn per donor, and PBMC were isolated by Ficoll-Paque PLUS density-gradient centrifugation. Sorted cells were lysed in RLT buffer, after which RNA was extracted using a Qiagen RNeasy kit and stored at -80 degrees C.

The record originates from a study of naive and memory T cell subsets (TCRdb year 2017). With respect to the entire study: The study applied an open-source, UMI-based TCR alpha and beta sequencing pipeline to sorted naive and memory peripheral blood T cell subsets. RNA was DNase-treated and reverse transcribed with TCR constant-region primers, mostly using SuperScript III. The functional CMV T cell responses agreed completely with IgG serology results. Overall study results and their limits: The repertoire findings for the naive and memory subsets could not be validated against a ground truth because none was available. Clonotypes were defined as single alpha or beta chain sequences, not paired alpha/beta receptors. TCR abundance followed a power law with an exponent that was different for naive and memory subsets but consistent across the three individuals. A few larger clonotypes were found in naive repertoires, especially CD8, and these larger clonotypes were possibly memory cells re-expressing CD45RA. RNA-based TCR counts may be affected by expression changes linked to T cell activation and differentiation. Gini index rose and Shannon and inverse Simpson diversity fell from naive through CM, EM and EMRA in both CD4 and CD8 cells. After error correction, over 90% of naive TCR sequences appeared only once, giving much steeper abundance distributions than memory subsets.

The germline V gene gives CDR1 as MDHEN and CDR2 as SYDVKM. V and J lose 4 bases and 7 bases, and a span of 13 bases separates them. The CDR3 has 13 amino acids, counting the end cysteine and phenylalanine. Just CDR3 DNA is preserved here, 39 bases in frame from base 1. Library prep was done by UMI-ligation and nested PCR. The beta constant-region primer was an equimolar mix of two oligonucleotides covering both TRBC1 and TRBC2. A single-stranded oligonucleotide carrying the SP2 primer and a 12-nucleotide UMI was ligated to the 3' end of the cDNA by T4 RNA ligase 1. Four rounds of PCR, combining the SP2 primer with nested alpha and beta constant-region primers, were used to amplify the ligated cDNA. Incubation of the ligation reaction was carried out at 16 degrees C for about 20-24 hours. PCR2 was typically performed as a SYBR Green qPCR and was stopped at a predetermined threshold so that over-amplification was prevented. Every purification after the first one was done using Agencourt AMPure XP magnetic beads. Library quantification was done by Qubit, followed by a TapeStation check on which the main peak was expected at around 650 bp. Pooled libraries were sequenced on an Illumina MiSeq with v2 2x251 paired-end kits, typically giving about 0.95-2.2 million reads per sample. Each sample was pooled at about 4 nM, and roughly 4.5-7% PhiX was included to help cluster recognition. Per the original workflow: Decombinator assigned V and J genes to Demultiplexor-processed FASTQ reads by tag matching, allowing a single base-pair mismatch. Collapsinator relied on UMIs to fix sequencing errors as well as frequency errors caused by PCR heterogeneity. TCRs were translated and CDR3s were extracted from the conserved cysteine to the FGXG phenylalanine by CDR3Translator, with non-productive sequences being flagged. Gini, Shannon entropy and inverse Simpson indices were computed after subsampling the repertoires to the same number of UMI-defined TCRs. Within the linear range, a power law was fitted to clonotype abundance distributions using maximum likelihood. Similar UMI counts, unique TCR numbers and clonal distributions were obtained with the pipeline and with MIGEC on one naive CD8 sample. One analysis removed from the naive repertoire any naive TCRs that were also present in any memory subset from the same donor. Repertoires were searched for some 7,000 CMV-associated CDR3 sequences compiled from VDJdb and a published dataset. TCRdb reprocessing: public reads trimmed at Q25 with fastp, clones called with MiXCR, in-frame beta chains kept. Identical CDR3 proteins give one entry, which carries the most common genes and DNA. V and J calls and clone size were set by TCRdb, not the authors. The sample contains around 160,000 distinct CDR3 sequences, approximately 15% of them found a single time. The top ten hold around 0.14% of the sample.

Material for sequencing was naive CD4+ T cells from blood. The sample's cell subset or site label, decoded: naive T cells, CD45RA high CD27+. The chain uses TRBV28 and TRBJ2-5; the D gene is unclear. The receptor's source is a human donor in good health. The sequenced DNA is TGTGCCAGCAGTTGGTCGACCCCAATGACCCAGTACTTC. It translates to CASSWSTPMTQYF. With the portions outside the CDR3 filled from the reference TRBV28 and TRBJ2-5 genes, the complete variable region becomes DVKVTQSSRYLVKRTGEKVFLECVQDMDHENMFWYRQDPGLGLRLIYFSYDVKMKEKGDIPEGYSVSREKKERFSLILESASTNQTSMYLCASSWSTPMTQYFGPGTRLLVL.